This T cell receptor (beta chain) was retrieved from a study of blood T cell repertoires in COVID-19. The germline V and J ends were trimmed by 2 bases and 2 bases, with 13 bases remaining between them. This CDR3 has 15 residues. CDR1 and CDR2 from the germline V gene are MNHEY and SVGAGI. Only in-frame clones appear in the TCRdb table, and some are missing; sequencing was by immunoSEQ multiplex PCR. The sample records roughly 280,000 clones, approximately 85% being singletons. This clonotype was obtained from a woman aged 65 to 85 with acute or convalescent COVID-19. The V gene is TRBV6-5, the J gene TRBJ2-7; weak D call: TRBD2 (5 bases). The specimen was peripheral blood. The DNA for the CDR3 is TGTGCCAGCAGTTACGCTGGCGGGCAGACCTACGAGCAGTACTTC. Protein: CASSYAGGQTYEQYF.